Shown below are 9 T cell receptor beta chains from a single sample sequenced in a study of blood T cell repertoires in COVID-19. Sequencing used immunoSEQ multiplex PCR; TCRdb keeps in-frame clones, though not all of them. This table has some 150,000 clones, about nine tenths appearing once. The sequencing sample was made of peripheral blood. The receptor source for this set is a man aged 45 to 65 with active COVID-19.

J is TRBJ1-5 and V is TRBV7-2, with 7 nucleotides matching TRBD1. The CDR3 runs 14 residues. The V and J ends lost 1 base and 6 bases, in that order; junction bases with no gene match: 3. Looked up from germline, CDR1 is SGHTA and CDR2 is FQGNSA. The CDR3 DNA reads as TGTGCCAGCAGCTTAGAAGGGGGCGGTCAGCCCCAGCATTTT. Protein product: CASSLEGGGQPQHF.

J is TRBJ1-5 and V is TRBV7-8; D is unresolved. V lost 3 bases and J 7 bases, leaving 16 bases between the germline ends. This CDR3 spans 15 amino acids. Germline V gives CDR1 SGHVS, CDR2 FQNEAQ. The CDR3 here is CASSFSTVAGQPQHF. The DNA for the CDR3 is TGTGCCAGCAGCTTCTCTACCGTGGCGGGACAGCCCCAGCATTTT.

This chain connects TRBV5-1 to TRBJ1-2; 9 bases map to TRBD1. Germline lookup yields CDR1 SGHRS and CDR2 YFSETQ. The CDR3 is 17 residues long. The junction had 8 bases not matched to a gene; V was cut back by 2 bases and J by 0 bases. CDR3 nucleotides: TGCGCCAGCAGCTTACCCGGGACAGGGACTCCTAACTATGGCTACACCTTC. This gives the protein CASSLPGTGTPNYGYTF.

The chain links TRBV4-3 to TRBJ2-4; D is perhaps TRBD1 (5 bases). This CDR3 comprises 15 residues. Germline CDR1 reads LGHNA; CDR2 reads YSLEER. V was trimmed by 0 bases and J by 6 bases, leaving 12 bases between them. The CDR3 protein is CASSQDLRQPNIQYF. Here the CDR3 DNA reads TGCGCCAGCAGCCAAGATCTGAGACAGCCAAACATTCAGTACTTC.

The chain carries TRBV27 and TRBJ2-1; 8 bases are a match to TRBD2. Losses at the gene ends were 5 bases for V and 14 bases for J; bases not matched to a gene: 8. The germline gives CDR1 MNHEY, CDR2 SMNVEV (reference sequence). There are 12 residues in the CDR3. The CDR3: CASSATGGRKFF. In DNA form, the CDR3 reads TGTGCCAGCAGTGCCACGGGGGGGCGTAAGTTCTTC.

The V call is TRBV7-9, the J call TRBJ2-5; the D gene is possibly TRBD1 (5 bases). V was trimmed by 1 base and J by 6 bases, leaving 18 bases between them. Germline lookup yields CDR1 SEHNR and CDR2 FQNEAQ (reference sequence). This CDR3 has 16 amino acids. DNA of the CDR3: TGTGCCAGCAGCTTAGAAAGGGGTACCTCTTGGCAGACCCAGTACTTC. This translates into CASSLERGTSWQTQYF.

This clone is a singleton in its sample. The CDR3 region is CASTFGLAGGQGETQYF. The CDR3 DNA sequence: TGTGCCAGCACATTCGGGCTAGCGGGGGGCCAAGGAGAGACCCAGTACTTC. The chain couples TRBV5-8 to TRBJ2-5; 11 nucleotides align to TRBD2. Trimming took 6 bases from V and 4 from J; bases not matched to a gene: 14. Germline lookup yields CDR1 SGHTS and CDR2 YDEGEE. The CDR3 is 17 amino acids. Variable domain in full (rest from reference TRBV5-8 and TRBJ2-5): EAGVTQSPTHLIKTRGQQATLRCSPISGHTSVYWYQQALGLGLQFLLWYDEGEERNRGNFPPRFSGRQFPNYSSELNVNALELEDSALYLCASTFGLAGGQGETQYFGPGTRLLVL.

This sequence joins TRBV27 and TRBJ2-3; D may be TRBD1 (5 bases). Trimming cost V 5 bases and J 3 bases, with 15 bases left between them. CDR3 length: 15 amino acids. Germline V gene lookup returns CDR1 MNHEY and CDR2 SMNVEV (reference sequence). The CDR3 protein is CASSGQGRVTDTQYF. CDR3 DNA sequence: TGTGCCAGCAGTGGGCAGGGAAGGGTGACAGATACGCAGTATTTT.

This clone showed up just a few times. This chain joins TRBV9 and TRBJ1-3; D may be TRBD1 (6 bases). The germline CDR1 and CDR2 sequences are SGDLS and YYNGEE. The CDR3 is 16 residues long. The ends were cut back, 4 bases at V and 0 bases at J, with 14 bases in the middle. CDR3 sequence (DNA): TGTGCCAGCAGCCCGACCCCAGGGGCCTCTGGAAACACCATATATTTT. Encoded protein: CASSPTPGASGNTIYF.